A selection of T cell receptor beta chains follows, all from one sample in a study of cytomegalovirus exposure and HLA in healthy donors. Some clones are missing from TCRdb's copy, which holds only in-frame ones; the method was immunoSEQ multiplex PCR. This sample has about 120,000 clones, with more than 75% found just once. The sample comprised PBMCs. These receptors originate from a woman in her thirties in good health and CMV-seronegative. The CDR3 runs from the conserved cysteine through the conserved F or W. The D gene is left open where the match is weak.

CASSSRSRKETQYF | . | TRBV5-1
CASRSDRGSTDTQYF | TRBD1 | TRBV7-9
CASSASTGMGYEQYF | . | TRBV2
CASSHRGRLNIQYF | TRBD1 | TRBV19
CASSPQNRAMNTEAFF | . | TRBV4-2
CASSAGTANSNQPQHF | TRBD1 | TRBV7-8
CASSLPPAGGLNEQFF | TRBD2 | TRBV4-2
CSVGGQGNQPQHF | TRBD1 | TRBV29-1
CASFHSSSGNTIYF | . | TRBV7-9
CASSFRLAGFTDTQYF | TRBD2 | TRBV7-8
CSASQAGYTF | . | TRBV20-1
CASSRSSEAFF | . | TRBV11-2
CASSSDRDRVLNYGYTF | TRBD1 | TRBV9
CASCSNTEAFF | . | TRBV25-1
CASGLVAGVSYNEQFF | TRBD2 | TRBV12-5
CASSPGLDSSYNEQFF | . | TRBV7-2
CASGKQGMNTEAFF | . | TRBV16
CASSFTSGGTGELFF | TRBD2 | TRBV6-6
CASSLVDRLNTEAFF | TRBD1 | TRBV11-2
CASSPLPTGELFF | . | TRBV5-1
CASSILQGPRYF | TRBD1 | TRBV19
CASSLKRSQVYEQYF | . | TRBV7-8
CAWRFLSGGGELFF | TRBD2 | TRBV30
CASSPSLRNTGELFF | . | TRBV18
CASSPGQFTGELFF | TRBD1 | TRBV18
CASSLGRDSSDEQYF | TRBD1 | TRBV7-9
CASSLDRGAPNTEAFF | . | TRBV5-4
CASSLRGSRGNTIYF | . | TRBV19